These 6 T cell receptor beta chains came from one sample sequenced in a study of identifying expanded T cells in peripheral blood. Data came from immunoSEQ multiplex PCR; TCRdb stores just in-frame clones and leaves some out. The table shows 50,000 to 60,000 clones, with 82% occurring only once. The sequenced material came from blood. The receptors stem from a person between 18 and 75 years old in good health.

The chain uses TRBV5-1 and TRBJ2-5; 10 nucleotides match TRBD2. The CDR3 sequence is 15 residues long. In germline, CDR1 is SGHRS, CDR2 YFSETQ. Trimming cost V 0 bases and J 5 bases; bases outside gene matches: 4. Here the CDR3 DNA reads TGCGCCAGCAGCTTGGGTAGCGGGGGGCCGGAGACCCAGTACTTC. It specifies CASSLGSGGPETQYF.

This chain connects TRBV9 to TRBJ2-3; 10 bases map to TRBD1. The CDR3 has 21 amino acids. Germline V gene sequence: CDR1 SGDLS, CDR2 YYNGEE. J gave up 2 bases and V 5 bases, and 23 bases lay outside the gene matches. CDR3 residues: CASSVDPGQGWAYRSTDTQYF. The CDR3 nucleotides read TGTGCCAGCAGTGTCGACCCGGGACAGGGGTGGGCCTATCGATCCACAGATACGCAGTATTTT.

The J gene is TRBJ2-5, the V gene TRBV12-5; no firm D call. The CDR3 runs to 15 residues. CDR1 and CDR2 from the germline V gene are LGHNT and FRNRAP. The V and J ends lost 0 bases and 3 bases respectively, with 11 bases between them. The CDR3 reads CASGLVDGGEETQYF. In DNA, the CDR3 is TGTGCTAGTGGTTTGGTCGATGGCGGAGAAGAGACCCAGTACTTC.

The chain links TRBV25-1 to TRBJ1-2; 10 nucleotides agree with TRBD1. Trimming cost V 6 bases and J 8 bases; bases outside gene matches: 9. Germline values: CDR1 MGHDK, CDR2 SYGVNS. The CDR3 covers 14 residues. DNA for the CDR3: TGTGCCAGCAGGACAGGGGGCCCAACGGGGGGCTACACCTTC. Its protein product is CASRTGGPTGGYTF.

A word on this clone: At one of its ends the junction is not consistent with the germline gene, which may arise from a read error. The sample holds other DNA sequences that translate to the same CDR3. The V call is TRBV27, the J call TRBJ1-1; D not certain. CDR1 and CDR2 (germline): MNHEY, SMNVEV (reference sequence). The CDR3 totals 13 residues. CDR3 region: CASSLVRDTEAFF. For the CDR3, the DNA is TGCGCCAGCAGTTTGGTGAGGGACACTGAAGCTTTCTTT.

This rearrangement joins TRBV5-4 to TRBJ2-7; 10 nucleotides align to TRBD2. V lost 0 bases to trimming and J lost 3 bases; unmatched junction nucleotides: 6. The CDR3 is 16 amino acids. Germline values: CDR1 SGHNT, CDR2 YYREEE (reference sequence). Here the CDR3 reads CASSLGPSGRDYEQYF. For the CDR3, the DNA is TGTGCCAGCAGCTTGGGCCCTAGCGGGAGAGACTACGAGCAGTACTTC.